Listed here are 21 T cell receptor beta chains from one sample, sequenced in a study of T cell repertoires in cytomegalovirus infection. Using its own MiXCR run on the reads, TCRdb lists one record per CDR3 protein. Altogether under 300,000 distinct CDR3 sequences are present, 20% to 25% being singletons, with the ten largest covering approximately 19%. The antigens for these receptors are not known. Here the sequenced sample was cultured PBMCs, taken from culture after CMV antigen stimulation. These receptors were collected from a human donor in good health (CMV status not recorded). Some clones in this sample may be carry-over from other donors' samples.

The CDR3 nucleotides are TGTGCCAGCAGCTTGGGGTGGGCAGGCCGGCATCGGGAGACCCAGTACTTC. This codes for CASSLGWAGRHRETQYF. The chain combines TRBV7-2 with TRBJ2-5, with D unresolved. Trimming removed 3 bases from V and 5 bases from J, with 22 bases in between. The CDR3 has 17 amino acids. In germline, CDR1 is SGHTA, CDR2 FQGNSA.

The chain is built from TRBV14 and TRBJ2-1; unclear D gene. Germline V gene sequence: CDR1 SGHDN, CDR2 FVKESK. The CDR3 totals 14 residues. Trimming took 2 bases from V and 10 from J, leaving 15 bases between them. CDR3 loop: CASSQIVSPSEQFF. The CDR3 nucleotides read TGTGCCAGCAGCCAAATTGTATCGCCTTCGGAGCAGTTCTTC.

There are a few counts of this clonotype. The chain has TRBV12-3 or TRBV12-4 and TRBJ1-1, with D maybe TRBD1 (6 bases). Trimming left V 2 bases short and J 1 base short, with 14 bases between. The CDR3 extends over 16 amino acids. The CDR3 DNA reads as TGTGCCAGCAGTTTACTGTCGGGGGGCCAGAACACTGAAGCTTTCTTT. Protein: CASSLLSGGQNTEAFF.

This clonotype showed up many times. The chain employs TRBV7-9 and TRBJ2-3; no firm D call. Germline lookup yields CDR1 SEHNR and CDR2 FQNEAQ (reference sequence). This CDR3 has 15 amino acids. Between the trimmed V and J ends, which lost 1 base and 9 bases, there was a span of 17 bases. The CDR3 loop is CASSLDLGSQETQYF. The CDR3 DNA reads TGTGCCAGCAGCTTAGACTTGGGTTCCCAGGAGACGCAGTATTTT.

The chain couples TRBV7-6 to TRBJ2-2; 8 nucleotides align to TRBD2. Looked up from germline, CDR1 is SGHVS and CDR2 is FNYEAQ. CDR3 length: 17 amino acids. V trimming: 4 bases; J trimming: 0 bases; junction bases outside the gene matches: 7. The CDR3 here is CASSSGLAFSNTGELFF. CDR3 coding DNA: TGTGCCAGCAGCTCCGGACTAGCTTTCTCGAACACCGGGGAGCTGTTTTTT. The full variable domain, with the rest looked up from reference TRBV7-6 and TRBJ2-2, is GAGVSQSPRYKVTKRGQDVALRCDPISGHVSLYWYRQALGQGPEFLTYFNYEAQQDKSGLPNDRFSAERPEGSISTLTIQRTEQRDSAMYRCASSSGLAFSNTGELFFGEGSRLTVL.

The CDR3 sequence: CASSLVLGGQSHTEAFF. As DNA, the CDR3 is TGCGCCAGCAGCTTGGTATTGGGGGGGCAAAGTCACACTGAAGCTTTCTTT. This sequence joins TRBV5-1 and TRBJ1-1, with a tentative D call TRBD1 (6 bases). The CDR3 sequence is 17 residues long. The V and J ends lost 0 bases and 3 bases respectively, with 18 bases between them. In germline, CDR1 is SGHRS, CDR2 YFSETQ.

The J gene is TRBJ1-6, the V gene TRBV10-2; TRBD1 might be the D (6 bases). Trimming stripped 3 bases from V and 9 bases from J, with 12 bases between. Germline CDR1 and CDR2: WSHSY and SAAADI. The CDR3 has 14 residues. The CDR3 spells CASSDGGHGSPLHF. CDR3 DNA: TGCGCCAGCAGTGACGGGGGCCACGGTTCACCCCTCCACTTT.

This chain links TRBV19 with TRBJ1-4; unclear D gene. The CDR3 spans 14 residues. Germline CDR1 LNHDA, CDR2 SQIVND (reference sequence). The V end lost 6 bases, the J end lost 3 bases, and 11 bases lay between the germline ends. The CDR3: CASRIQSSNEKLFF. Written as DNA, the CDR3 is TGTGCCAGTAGGATACAGTCTTCTAATGAAAAACTGTTTTTT.

This rearrangement joins TRBV6-1 to TRBJ2-1; D is undetermined. Germline V lookup: CDR1 MNHNS, CDR2 SASEGT. V was clipped by 8 bases and J by 2 bases, with 16 bases between them. The CDR3 length is 15 residues. CDR3 in amino acids: CASQDRDSPYNEQFF. CDR3 in DNA: TGTGCCAGCCAGGATCGAGACTCGCCCTACAATGAGCAGTTCTTC.

The chain carries TRBV27 and TRBJ2-7, with D maybe TRBD1 (6 bases). In germline, CDR1 is MNHEY, CDR2 SMNVEV (reference sequence). V lost 5 bases, J lost 0 bases, and 8 bases lay in between. CDR3 length equals 13 residues. Written as DNA, the CDR3 is TGTGCCAGCAGTGACAGGAGCTCCTACGAGCAGTACTTC. Translated, it gives CASSDRSSYEQYF.

This clonotype was counted a few times. The chain carries TRBV12-3 or TRBV12-4 and TRBJ2-1, with 15 bases that match TRBD2. The CDR3 consists of 15 residues. J was trimmed by 8 bases and V by 6 bases; bases with no gene match: 5. The CDR3 DNA reads as TGTGCCAGCAGGAAGCGGACTAGCGGGAGGGATGAGCAGTTCTTC. Amino acid sequence: CASRKRTSGRDEQFF.

This clonotype was seen ten or more times. The chain uses TRBV18 and TRBJ1-5; D is unresolved. Germline V gives CDR1 KGHSH, CDR2 LQKENI. With 5 bases removed from V and 0 bases from J, the gap between germline ends came to 11 bases. The CDR3 runs 15 residues. In DNA, the CDR3 is TGTGCCAGCTCAAGGAATGAAAATAGCAATCAGCCCCAGCATTTT. Its protein product is CASSRNENSNQPQHF.

The rearrangement uses TRBV6-5 and TRBJ1-2; unclear D gene. V gave up 6 bases and J gave up 4 bases, with 21 bases separating them. This CDR3 comprises 16 residues. Germline lookup yields CDR1 MNHEY and CDR2 SVGAGI. Here the CDR3 reads CASSYTSRRRAYGYTF. In nucleotides, the CDR3 is TGTGCCAGCAGCTACACCTCCCGGCGGAGAGCCTATGGCTACACCTTC.

This clonotype was detected only a few times. The chain employs TRBV3-1 and TRBJ2-3; D not certain. Trimming removed 0 bases at V and 1 base at J, with 8 bases between. The CDR3 consists of 15 residues. CDR1 and CDR2 from the germline V gene are LGHDT and YNNKEL (reference sequence). The CDR3: CASSQEFRGTDTQYF. CDR3 in DNA: TGTGCCAGCAGCCAAGAATTTCGGGGCACAGATACGCAGTATTTT.

The chain links TRBV7-2 to TRBJ2-7; 8 bases agree with TRBD2. The germline V gene has CDR1 SGHTA and CDR2 FQGNSA. Losses at the gene ends were 4 bases for V and 5 bases for J; bases not matched to a gene: 31. CDR3 length: 22 residues. CDR3 amino acids: CASSSERQVPGTRDSSEHEQYV. DNA for the CDR3: TGTGCCAGCAGCTCCGAGAGACAGGTCCCCGGGACTAGAGATTCCTCGGAGCACGAGCAGTACGTC.

This clonotype was picked up many times. This chain connects TRBV12-3 or TRBV12-4 to TRBJ2-1, with D uncertain. Trimming pared 5 bases from V and 9 bases from J, leaving 17 bases between. The CDR3 consists of 14 residues. CDR3 residues: CASSPGQDLGEQFF. DNA for the CDR3: TGTGCCAGCAGTCCGGGCCAAGACCTAGGTGAGCAGTTCTTC.

This chain links TRBV20-1 with TRBJ2-7; no firm D call. The CDR3 extends over 13 amino acids. Per the germline V gene, CDR1 is DFQATT and CDR2 is SNEGSKA (reference sequence). V lost 0 bases and J lost 2, with 8 bases in between. CDR3 DNA: TGCAGTGCTAGAGACAAACAGACCTACGAGCAGTACGTC. Protein: CSARDKQTYEQYV.

This clonotype has a handful of counts. The gene calls are TRBV11-2 and TRBJ1-6; the D gene is possibly TRBD1 (5 bases). Trimming removed 5 bases from V and 10 bases from J, with 15 bases in between. CDR3 length: 14 amino acids. Germline lookup yields CDR1 SGHAT and CDR2 FQNNGV. The CDR3: CASSRFRWGSPLHF. CDR3 bases: TGTGCCAGCAGCCGATTCAGGTGGGGGTCACCCCTCCACTTT. Full variable domain (rest looked up from reference TRBV11-2 and TRBJ1-6): EAGVAQSPRYKIIEKRQSVAFWCNPISGHATLYWYQQILGQGPKLLIQFQNNGVVDDSQLPKDRFSAERLKGVDSTLKIQPAKLEDSAVYLCASSRFRWGSPLHFGNGTRLTVT.

The chain uses TRBV11-2 and TRBJ1-5; D gene ambiguous. The V end was cut by 2 bases, the J end by 2 bases, with 10 bases between. The CDR3 extends over 15 amino acids. The germline V gene has CDR1 SGHAT and CDR2 FQNNGV. The CDR3 nucleotides are TGTGCCAGCAGCTTATCTCCAGGCGGCAATCAGCCCCAGCATTTT. It encodes CASSLSPGGNQPQHF.

This clonotype was observed a few times. This chain links TRBV18 with TRBJ1-2, with a tentative D call TRBD1 (6 bases). Germline V gives CDR1 KGHSH, CDR2 LQKENI. CDR3 length equals 14 residues. Trimming cost V 3 bases and J 6 bases, with 14 bases left between them. DNA for the CDR3: TGTGCCAGCTCACCCCTTGGACAGACAGATGGCTACACCTTC. Translation: CASSPLGQTDGYTF.

This clonotype was observed at least ten times. The V and J genes are TRBV7-9 and TRBJ2-1; the D gene is possibly TRBD1 (5 bases). The CDR3 runs to 16 residues. V was cut by 7 bases and J by 1 base, with 17 bases left in between. Germline V gene sequence: CDR1 SEHNR, CDR2 FQNEAQ (reference sequence). The CDR3 region has the DNA TGTGCCAGCACCATCCCAGACAGTGAATCCTACAATGAGCAGTTCTTC. It yields the protein CASTIPDSESYNEQFF.